This T cell receptor beta chain was identified during a study of neoadjuvant anti-PD-1 for oral cavity cancer (dated by TCRdb to the early 2020s). As for the study more broadly: Before undergoing curative-intent surgical resection, most patients got three to four biweekly nivolumab doses at 3 mg/kg. The parent correlative cohort had around 11 patients and a response rate of 33%. Under RECIST 1.1, a patient counted as a responder if showing complete response, partial response or stable disease, and as a non-responder if showing progression. For patients who did not progress, a fourth nivolumab dose was given around day 43, followed by definitive surgical resection on days 50-56. The paper's findings and limits, for the study overall: A higher pretreatment blood Treg/Th17 ratio correlated with both higher pretreatment blood TCRbeta clonality and lower post-treatment tumor TCRbeta clonality. The TCR analyses had only a few patients in each response group, and the authors called for validation in larger cohorts. After neoadjuvant nivolumab, non-responders showed significantly higher T cell clonality (Gini index) in PBMCs than responders did.

The trim is 0 bases for V and 8 bases for J, with a gap of 12 bases between the germline ends. The germline V gene yields SGHRS for CDR1 and YFSETQ for CDR2. Reading from cysteine to phenylalanine, the CDR3 counts 15 amino acids. Of all the DNA, just the CDR3 is kept, 45 bases in frame from base 1. As for this clone: Its binding antigen is unknown. No base qualities exist here, and no much larger clone lies one base off it.

The meaning of the sample's time point label: after neoadjuvant nivolumab, at surgical resection. The patients had newly diagnosed stage II-IVA oral cavity squamous cell carcinoma and had not received any prior systemic or radiation treatment. The cohort consisted of patients with HPV-negative, locally advanced oral cavity squamous cell carcinoma. Peripheral blood mononuclear cells were analyzed directly and were not maintained or expanded in culture. The samples were drawn from a longitudinal correlative study tied to a single-arm phase II trial testing neoadjuvant nivolumab in oral cavity squamous cell carcinoma. Genomic DNA-based TCRbeta sequencing was performed on subject-matched pre- and post-treatment PBMCs and tumors from three responders and three non-responders. Peripheral blood mononuclear cells were drawn once before nivolumab treatment and a second time after treatment, when surgery took place. Genomic DNA was isolated from PBMCs using the Maxwell RSC DNA from Cells kit.

PBMC libraries used mostly 450 to 500 ng of input genomic DNA for deep sequencing, with six replicates per sample. TCRbeta libraries were prepared with the immunoSEQ hsTCRbeta kit according to the manufacturer's instructions. Sequencing of the completed libraries took place using an Illumina NovaSeq 6000 S4 flow cell after they had been pooled to approximately 3 nM. Concerning the study's data processing: The immunoSEQ Analyzer was used for raw data preprocessing and quality control. The analysis was limited to productive rearrangements, and each clonotype was defined by a unique CDR3 amino acid sequence. Repertoire clonality was estimated as the Gini-Simpson index, which was calculated using the R package tcR. Student's t test was used to compare Gini indices, while Pearson correlation assessed associations with tumor size change. This immuneACCESS table, as held by TCRdb, lists in-frame sequences with V and J called but not all clones. Of the missing ones, under half trace to an unresolved V gene in checked studies; the others have no known cause. That table supplies the V and J calls and clone size; D and trimming were determined from the DNA. The sample table shows approximately 30,000 clones, and around four fifths are seen once. Around 3.3% of the sample belongs to the ten largest clones.

The material was PBMCs, obtained after nivolumab (anti-PD-1) treatment. This receptor chain uses TRBV5-1 and TRBJ1-6; TRBD1 might be the D gene, on 6 matching bases. This receptor was taken from a person between 40 and 79 years old with oral cavity squamous cell carcinoma. The nucleotides are TGCGCCAGCAGCTTGGCGATGGGGGCCGATTCACCCCTCCACTTT. Its coded protein is CASSLAMGADSPLHF.